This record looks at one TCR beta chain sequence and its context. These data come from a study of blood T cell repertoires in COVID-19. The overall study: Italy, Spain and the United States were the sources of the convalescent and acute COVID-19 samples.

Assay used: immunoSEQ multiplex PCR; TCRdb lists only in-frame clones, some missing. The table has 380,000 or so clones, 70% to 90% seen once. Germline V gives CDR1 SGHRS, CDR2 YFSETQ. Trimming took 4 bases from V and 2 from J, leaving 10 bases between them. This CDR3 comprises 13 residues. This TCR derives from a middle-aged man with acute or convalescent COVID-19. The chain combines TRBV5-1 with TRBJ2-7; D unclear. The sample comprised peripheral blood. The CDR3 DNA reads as TGCGCCAGCAGCCCCCTCTTAACCTACGAGCAGTACTTC. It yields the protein CASSPLLTYEQYF.